This is a list of T cell receptor beta chains from one sample in a study of blood T cell repertoires in COVID-19. Clones were sequenced by immunoSEQ multiplex PCR, and TCRdb holds only the in-frame ones, with some missing. Here the sample spans over 200,000 clones, 65% to 90% being singletons. Sequencing was done on a sample of PBMCs or T cells enriched from blood (not recorded which). These receptors all stem from a young man who had recovered from COVID-19. Both conserved end residues are part of each CDR3. The D gene is left open where the match is weak. The size field is filled for only some rows; it gives once, few, many or a size class.

>TRBD1|14|TRBV20-1|TRBJ1-5|.
CSASAGGANQPQHF
TGCAGTGCTAGTGCAGGGGGCGCGAATCAGCCCCAGCATTTT
>TRBD2|19|TRBV27|TRBJ2-2|.
CASSSTSPSREGLTGELFF
TGTGCCAGCAGTTCAACGAGCCCTTCGCGGGAGGGCCTCACCGGGGAGCTGTTTTTT
>.|13|TRBV5-4|TRBJ2-1|.
CASSPPGEGEQFF
TGTGCCAGCAGCCCCCCAGGGGAGGGTGAGCAGTTCTTC
>TRBD1|16|TRBV18|TRBJ2-4|.
CASSRRQGSGKNIQYF
TGTGCCAGCTCACGAAGACAGGGATCGGGGAAAAACATTCAGTACTTC
>TRBD2|14|TRBV25-1|TRBJ2-5|.
CASSAGLVPETQYF
TGTGCCAGCAGTGCGGGACTAGTTCCCGAGACCCAGTACTTC
>.|15|TRBV27|TRBJ1-5|.
CASSFSRPSDQPQHF
TGTGCCAGCAGTTTTTCTCGTCCTTCGGATCAGCCCCAGCATTTT
>.|13|TRBV5-4|TRBJ2-3|.
CASSYDRIDTQYF
TGTGCCAGCAGCTACGACAGAATAGATACGCAGTATTTT
>TRBD1|16|TRBV5-4|TRBJ2-2|.
CASSPGQSWNTGELFF
TGTGCCAGCAGCCCGGGACAGTCATGGAACACCGGGGAGCTGTTTTTT
>.|15|TRBV6-6|TRBJ1-3|.
CASRQTGSSGNTIYF
TGTGCCAGCAGGCAAACAGGTAGCTCTGGAAACACCATATATTTT
>TRBD2|16|TRBV5-4|TRBJ2-3|.
CASSITSGSGSDTQYF
TGTGCCAGCAGCATCACTAGCGGGAGTGGGTCAGATACGCAGTATTTT
>.|15|TRBV7-9|TRBJ1-2|.
CASSLPGGSGYGYTF
TGTGCCAGCAGCTTACCTGGGGGCTCCGGCTATGGCTACACCTTC
>TRBD2|20|TRBV24-1|TRBJ2-2|.
CATSDLAGTSGFRGPGELFF
TGTGCCACCAGTGATTTGGCCGGGACTAGCGGTTTTCGAGGCCCCGGGGAGCTGTTTTTT
>.|16|TRBV28|TRBJ2-2|once
CASSPAGRPNTGELFF
TGTGCCAGCAGTCCGGCAGGGAGGCCGAACACCGGGGAGCTGTTTTTT
>TRBD2|17|TRBV10-3|TRBJ2-2|.
CAIRDLGTSKGTGELFF
TGTGCCATCAGGGACCTCGGGACTAGCAAGGGAACCGGGGAGCTGTTTTTT
>TRBD1|13|TRBV12-3/TRBV12-4|TRBJ2-7|.
CASSKTGRYEQYF
TGTGCCAGCAGTAAGACAGGGCGGTACGAGCAGTACTTC
>.|14|TRBV2|TRBJ2-2|.
CASRSQQATGELFF
TGTGCCAGCAGGTCGCAACAGGCTACCGGGGAGCTGTTTTTT
>TRBD1|14|TRBV13|TRBJ1-1|.
CASSPRGLDTEAFF
TGTGCCAGCAGTCCCAGGGGGCTGGACACTGAAGCTTTCTTT
>.|13|TRBV7-6|TRBJ1-2|.
CASSLEGNYGYTF
TGTGCCAGCAGCTTAGAGGGGAACTATGGCTACACCTTC
>.|11|TRBV30|TRBJ2-1|.
CAWGPGGEQFF
TGTGCCTGGGGGCCTGGAGGTGAGCAGTTCTTC
>.|14|TRBV6-5|TRBJ1-1|once
CASSRDIVNTEAFF
TGTGCCAGCAGCAGGGACATAGTAAACACTGAAGCTTTCTTT
>.|16|TRBV5-4|TRBJ2-1|.
CASSPEGGSSYNEQFF
TGTGCCAGCAGCCCCGAGGGGGGGAGCTCCTACAATGAGCAGTTCTTC
>.|14|TRBV5-1|TRBJ2-7|.
CASSLSVPGYEQYF
TGCGCCAGCAGCTTGTCGGTCCCGGGGTACGAGCAGTACTTC
>.|16|TRBV28|TRBJ2-4|.
CASSLPLRGSENIQYF
TGTGCCAGCAGTTTGCCCCTCCGCGGCAGCGAAAACATTCAGTACTTC
>TRBD1|15|TRBV19|TRBJ1-4|.
CASSMGTGDLKKLFF
TGTGCCAGTAGTATGGGGACAGGGGATTTGAAAAAACTGTTTTTT
>TRBD2|17|TRBV4-1|TRBJ2-2|.
CASSQEAAGGEAGELFF
TGCGCCAGCAGCCAAGAGGCGGCGGGGGGAGAGGCCGGGGAGCTGTTTTTT
>.|14|TRBV5-6|TRBJ1-2|.
CASSSWVQNYGYTF
TGTGCCAGCAGCTCCTGGGTACAGAACTATGGCTACACCTTC
>TRBD1|15|TRBV24-1|TRBJ2-3|.
CATSDTGTARDTQYF
TGTGCCACCAGTGACACCGGGACAGCGAGGGATACGCAGTATTTT
>.|14|TRBV20-1|TRBJ2-2|.
CSASGDQGTGELFF
TGCAGTGCTAGTGGAGACCAGGGAACCGGGGAGCTGTTTTTT
>TRBD1|15|TRBV7-8|TRBJ1-3|.
CASSPQGASGNTIYF
TGTGCCAGCAGTCCACAGGGGGCATCTGGAAACACCATATATTTT
>TRBD1|15|TRBV6-5|TRBJ1-1|.
CASSWTGATNTEAFF
TGTGCCAGCAGTTGGACAGGAGCAACGAACACTGAAGCTTTCTTT
>.|15|TRBV28|TRBJ2-1|.
CASSLFRGSYNEQFF
TGTGCCAGCAGTTTATTTAGGGGCTCCTACAATGAGCAGTTCTTC
>.|14|TRBV27|TRBJ1-1|few
CASSTNDRNTEAFF
TGTGCCAGCAGTACCAACGACAGAAACACTGAAGCTTTCTTT
>.|14|TRBV6-1|TRBJ2-7|.
CASSELGTVNGRDF
TGTGCCAGCAGTGAATTGGGTACAGTGAATGGCCGAGACTTC
>.|15|TRBV6-5|TRBJ1-2|.
CASSRARGADYGYTF
TGTGCCAGCAGCCGCGCGCGGGGCGCCGACTATGGCTACACCTTC
>.|20|TRBV23-1|TRBJ2-1|.
CASTFLFLETGPTPYNEQFF
TGCGCCAGCACCTTCCTTTTTCTTGAAACAGGACCTACCCCCTACAATGAGCAGTTCTTC
>TRBD1|13|TRBV12-5|TRBJ2-7|.
CATGTGGTYEQYF
TGTGCTACAGGGACAGGGGGAACCTACGAGCAGTACTTC
>.|14|TRBV27|TRBJ1-2|.
CASSLTADDYGYTF
TGTGCCAGCAGTCTCACTGCTGATGACTATGGCTACACCTTC
>TRBD2|17|TRBV11-2|TRBJ2-1|.
CASSLDRSGKFYNEQFF
TGTGCCAGCAGCTTAGACCGGAGCGGGAAATTCTACAATGAGCAGTTCTTC
>.|17|TRBV14|TRBJ2-5|.
CASSKLKTGGPQSAQYF
TGTGCCAGCAGCAAGTTGAAGACCGGGGGTCCCCAGAGTGCCCAGTACTTC
>.|14|TRBV27|TRBJ1-6|.
CASSLRGDNSPLHF
TGTGCCAGCAGTTTACGGGGAGATAATTCACCCCTCCACTTT
>.|14|TRBV19|TRBJ1-2|.
CASSLRGVGYGYTF
TGTGCCAGTAGTCTTCGCGGAGTTGGGTATGGCTACACCTTC
>TRBD1|17|TRBV7-9|TRBJ1-2|.
CASSLPGQGALVDGYTF
TGTGCCAGCAGCCTTCCGGGACAGGGGGCACTAGTTGATGGCTACACCTTC
>.|15|TRBV5-6|TRBJ2-5|.
CASSRWTGGVETQYF
TGTGCCAGCAGCCGTTGGACAGGCGGGGTAGAGACCCAGTACTTC
>TRBD1|16|TRBV13|TRBJ2-1|.
CASSLRFGDRSNEQFF
TGTGCCAGCAGCTTAAGGTTTGGGGACAGGTCCAATGAGCAGTTCTTC
>TRBD1|14|TRBV18|TRBJ2-5|.
CASSLPGTGGTQYF
TGTGCCAGCTCACTCCCCGGGACAGGTGGGACCCAGTACTTC
>.|14|TRBV28|TRBJ2-7|.
CASTTSTRSYEQYF
TGTGCCAGCACCACCTCGACGCGGTCCTACGAGCAGTACTTC
>TRBD1|14|TRBV7-9|TRBJ2-7|.
CASSLAGQAYEQYF
TGTGCCAGCAGCTTAGCGGGACAGGCCTACGAGCAGTACTTC
>.|14|TRBV7-2|TRBJ1-6|.
CASSFAGYNSPLHF
TGTGCCAGCAGCTTTGCAGGGTATAATTCACCCCTCCACTTT
>.|14|TRBV3-1/TRBV3-2|TRBJ2-5|.
CASSQRAGGETQYF
TGTGCCAGCAGCCAACGAGCGGGCGGTGAGACCCAGTACTTC
>TRBD1|13|TRBV12-3/TRBV12-4|TRBJ1-1|.
CASSSTGATEAFF
TGTGCCAGCAGTTCAACAGGGGCCACTGAAGCTTTCTTT
>TRBD1|15|TRBV28|TRBJ1-3|.
CASSLDRAAGNTIYF
TGTGCCAGCAGTCTCGACAGGGCAGCTGGAAACACCATATATTTT